One sample yielded the 30 T cell receptor beta chains listed below, sequenced in a study of blood T cells in healthy people across ages. PCR was performed a second time for about 7 to 11 cycles using a sample-barcoded 5' primer and a J-beta primer mix. Using its own MiXCR run on the 5' RACE reads, TCRdb lists one record per CDR3 protein. Among 1,800,000 or so distinct CDR3 sequences listed, roughly two fifths were seen once. Sequences were obtained from blood. Source of these receptors: a human donor in good health.

In its sample, this clonotype was seen a few times. This chain links TRBV3-1 with TRBJ2-1, with 9 bases aligning to TRBD2. The V gene's germline CDR1 is LGHDT and CDR2 YNNKEL (reference sequence). CDR3 length: 17 amino acids. The junction had 12 bases not matched to a gene; V was cut back by 4 bases and J by 5 bases. The CDR3 bases are TGTGCCAGCAGCCCCCAATCGACTAGCGGACCCCACAATGAGCAGTTCTTC. It codes for CASSPQSTSGPHNEQFF.

This rearrangement joins TRBV7-9 to TRBJ1-2; D unresolved. Trimming cost V 0 bases and J 7 bases, with 12 bases left between them. This CDR3 is 14 amino acids long. Germline CDR1 is SEHNR and CDR2 is FQNEAQ (reference sequence). The CDR3 reads CASSLAMEPGGYTF. The CDR3, as DNA: TGTGCCAGCAGCTTAGCAATGGAACCGGGTGGCTACACCTTC. The full variable domain, its missing parts supplied by reference TRBV7-9 and TRBJ1-2, is DTGVSQNPRHKITKRGQNVTFRCDPISEHNRLYWYRQTLGQGPEFLTYFQNEAQLEKSRLLSDRFSAERPKGSFSTLEIQRTEQGDSAMYLCASSLAMEPGGYTFGSGTRLTVV.

This chain joins TRBV27 and TRBJ2-5, with TRBD1 identical over 8 bases. TRBJ2-7 explains the end of the DNA better; the J call may be wrong. The CDR3 runs to 15 residues. CDR1 is MNHEY, CDR2 SMNVEV, per germline (reference sequence). Here the CDR3 reads CASSALTGVNYEQYF. Written as DNA, the CDR3 is TGTGCCAGCAGTGCTTTGACAGGGGTCAACTACGAGCAGTACTTC.

A few counts support this clonotype. The chain couples TRBV4-2 to TRBJ2-3; 11 nucleotides align to TRBD2. The trim removed 0 bases at V and 4 bases at J, leaving 3 bases unmatched. The CDR3 has 16 amino acids. Germline values: CDR1 LGHNA, CDR2 YNFKEQ. CDR3 coding DNA: TGTGCCAGCAGCCAAGATTCGACTAGCGGGGCAGATACGCAGTATTTT. It codes for CASSQDSTSGADTQYF.

The chain carries TRBV5-4 and TRBJ2-4; D remains ambiguous. V shed 2 bases and J shed 13 bases, with 13 bases lying between them. Per the germline V gene, CDR1 is SGHNT and CDR2 is YYREEE (reference sequence). This CDR3 is built from 12 residues. The chain's CDR3 is CASSLNGLQQYF. The CDR3 DNA is TGTGCCAGCAGCTTAAACGGGCTTCAACAGTACTTC.

The chain links TRBV9 to TRBJ2-5; 7 nucleotides align to TRBD2. CDR3 length equals 14 residues. Germline V gene data show CDR1 as SGDLS and CDR2 as YYNGEE. Losses at the gene ends were 1 base for V and 2 bases for J; bases not matched to a gene: 2. The CDR3 loop is CASSVRDYQETQYF. Here the CDR3 DNA reads TGTGCCAGCAGCGTACGGGACTATCAAGAGACCCAGTACTTC.

The chain recombines TRBV19 with TRBJ1-2; D is uncertain. The V end lost 4 bases, the J end lost 3 bases, and 15 bases lay between the germline ends. The CDR3 contains 15 residues. CDR1 and CDR2 (germline): LNHDA, SQIVND (reference sequence). CDR3 sequence reads: CASSKKSGGYYGYTF. CDR3 sequence (DNA): TGTGCCAGTAGTAAGAAGTCCGGAGGGTACTATGGCTACACCTTC.

The J gene is TRBJ1-1, the V gene TRBV14, with D perhaps TRBD1 (6 bases). With 5 bases removed from V and 7 bases from J, the gap between germline ends came to 11 bases. This CDR3 has 12 amino acids. Germline V gene data show CDR1 as SGHDN and CDR2 as FVKESK. CDR3 sequence (DNA): TGTGCCAGCAGCGAACACAGGGATGAAGCTTTCTTT. Encoded protein: CASSEHRDEAFF.

This clonotype came up once. The V and J genes are TRBV3-1 and TRBJ1-6; 7 positions match TRBD1. The ends lost 4 bases at V and 9 bases at J; junction bases unmatched: 6. Germline lookup yields CDR1 LGHDT and CDR2 YNNKEL (reference sequence). CDR3 length: 14 amino acids. CDR3 bases: TGTGCCAGCAGCCTAGGACAGGTGACTTCACCCCTCCACTTT. It yields the protein CASSLGQVTSPLHF.

This clonotype has more than one count but fewer than ten. V and J are TRBV20-1 and TRBJ1-2; no reliable D call. The germline V gene encodes CDR1 DFQATT and CDR2 SNEGSKA (reference sequence). The CDR3 runs 13 residues. V was shortened by 0 bases and J by 2 bases, with 7 bases between the two germline ends. The chain's CDR3 is CSAREEVNYGYTF. In DNA, the CDR3 is TGCAGTGCTAGAGAGGAGGTCAACTATGGCTACACCTTC.

The V and J genes are TRBV15 and TRBJ2-3, with a possible D match to TRBD1 (5 bases). Trimming pared 6 bases from V and 2 bases from J, leaving 12 bases between. Looked up from germline, CDR1 is LNHNV and CDR2 is YYDKDF (reference sequence). CDR3 length equals 14 residues. The DNA for the CDR3 is TGTGCCACCAGGGGGCCCATATTCACAGATACGCAGTATTTT. It yields the protein CATRGPIFTDTQYF.

The V and J genes are TRBV6-6 and TRBJ2-1, with TRBD2 identical over 10 bases. The CDR3 runs to 17 residues. CDR1 and CDR2 (germline): MNHNY, SVGAGI (reference sequence). Trimming removed 4 bases from V and 4 bases from J; junction bases left unmatched: 10. The CDR3 DNA follows: TGTGCCAGCAGTTCTGCCTTAGCGGGGGGTCTGTACAATGAGCAGTTCTTC. Translated, it gives CASSSALAGGLYNEQFF.

In its sample, this clonotype was seen a few times. J is TRBJ2-5 and V is TRBV7-6; the match to TRBD1 covers 9 bases. The J call may be faulty, since TRBJ2-7 better matches the DNA end. Looked up from germline, CDR1 is SGHVS and CDR2 is FNYEAQ. This CDR3 comprises 16 residues. The CDR3 DNA reads TGTGCCAGCAGCCCACTCCCGGGACAGGGCGTCCACGAGCAGTACTTC. Translation gives CASSPLPGQGVHEQYF.

This clonotype was detected only a few times. The chain combines TRBV3-1 with TRBJ2-3; 7 bases fit TRBD2. The germline CDR1 and CDR2 sequences are LGHDT and YNNKEL (reference sequence). CDR3 length: 18 amino acids. With V trimmed by 0 bases and J by 1 base, 10 bases remained unmatched. CDR3 coding DNA: TGTGCCAGCAGCCAAGATTGGGGGGGTCCGGGTCGCACAGATACGCAGTATTTT. Its protein product is CASSQDWGGPGRTDTQYF.

This clonotype was seen repeatedly, ten times or more. The CDR3 reads CASSQGTGYWEQYF. The CDR3 DNA sequence: TGTGCCAGCAGCCAAGGGACAGGGTATTGGGAGCAGTACTTC. The chain recombines TRBV12-3 or TRBV12-4 with TRBJ2-5; 9 bases map to TRBD1. This CDR3 spans 14 amino acids. The trim removed 6 bases at V and 11 bases at J, leaving 13 bases unmatched.

This clonotype has a handful of counts. The V and J genes are TRBV6-2 or TRBV6-3 and TRBJ1-5; TRBD1 agrees at 7 bases. Germline CDR1 reads MNHEY; CDR2 reads SVGEGT. This CDR3 is 16 amino acids long. With 6 bases clipped from V and 3 bases from J, the junction kept 11 bases outside the gene matches. CDR3 protein: CASRDQQGLDNQPQHF. The CDR3 coding sequence is TGTGCCAGCAGGGACCAACAGGGGTTAGACAATCAGCCCCAGCATTTT.

The rearrangement links TRBV20-1 to TRBJ2-7; D perhaps matches TRBD2 (6 bases). V was pared by 5 bases and J by 3 bases, with 17 bases between. The V gene's germline CDR1 is DFQATT and CDR2 SNEGSKA (reference sequence). The CDR3 loop spans 14 amino acids. The CDR3 nucleotides read TGCAGTGCTTATAATCGCGGGGCCGGCTACGAGCAGTACTTC. The encoded protein is CSAYNRGAGYEQYF.

This rearrangement joins TRBV25-1 to TRBJ2-3, with unresolved D. The CDR3 has 15 amino acids. CDR1 is MGHDK, CDR2 SYGVNS, per germline. V lost 2 bases and J lost 6, with 15 bases in between. The chain's CDR3 is CASSEAGQFRDTQYF. In nucleotides, the CDR3 is TGTGCCAGCAGTGAAGCAGGTCAATTCAGGGATACGCAGTATTTT.

The chain carries TRBV6-5 and TRBJ1-1, with 7 bases that match TRBD1. The CDR3 totals 14 residues. Germline V gene sequence: CDR1 MNHEY, CDR2 SVGAGI. Germline trimming cut 0 bases from V and 8 bases from J; bases unmatched to any gene: 6. CDR3 loop: CASSYSYRGEEAFF. For the CDR3, the DNA is TGTGCCAGCAGTTACTCCTACAGGGGTGAAGAAGCTTTCTTT.

This chain connects TRBV6-5 to TRBJ2-5; D is unresolved. This CDR3 is built from 13 residues. Between the trimmed V and J ends, which lost 6 bases and 3 bases, there was a span of 11 bases. CDR1 is MNHEY, CDR2 SVGAGI, per germline. CDR3 loop: CASRHNREETQYF. In DNA, the CDR3 is TGTGCCAGCAGACACAACCGGGAAGAGACCCAGTACTTC.

About this clonotype itself: At one of its ends the junction is not consistent with the germline gene, which may arise from a read error. The chain uses TRBV19 and TRBJ2-1; a possible D gene is TRBD2 (5 bases). CDR3 length equals 14 residues. Germline lookup yields CDR1 LNHDA and CDR2 SQIVND (reference sequence). This chain's CDR3 is CASSTQRSYDEQFF. The CDR3, as DNA: TGTGCCAGTAGTACCCAGCGGTCCTACGATGAGCAGTTCTTC.

The rearrangement joins TRBV7-2 to TRBJ1-5, with 8 bases identical to TRBD1. CDR3 length: 14 amino acids. CDR1 and CDR2 from the germline V gene are SGHTA and FQGNSA. The J segment lost 9 bases and the V segment lost 5 bases, leaving 9 bases of the junction unmatched. CDR3 region: CASSLDRGVGPQHF. The CDR3 nucleotides read TGTGCCAGCAGCCTCGACAGGGGAGTGGGGCCCCAGCATTTT. Full variable domain (missing parts from reference TRBV7-2 and TRBJ1-5): GAGVSQSPSNKVTEKGKDVELRCDPISGHTALYWYRQSLGQGLEFLIYFQGNSAPDKSGLPSDRFSAERTGGSVSTLTIQRTQQEDSAVYLCASSLDRGVGPQHFGDGTRLSIL.

The chain joins TRBV12-3 or TRBV12-4 to TRBJ1-5, with 9 bases identical to TRBD1. The CDR3 runs 15 residues. V was pared by 7 bases and J by 1 base, with 5 bases of the junction left unmatched. The CDR3 DNA reads as TGTGCCAGCACGGACAGGGGACCCAGCAATCAGCCCCAGCATTTT. Translated: CASTDRGPSNQPQHF.

The V and J genes are TRBV7-8 and TRBJ1-2; D is uncertain. V lost 1 base, J lost 4 bases, and 13 bases lay in between. This CDR3 comprises 15 residues. Germline CDR1 and CDR2: SGHVS and FQNEAQ. Written as DNA, the CDR3 is TGTGCCAGCAGCTTAGTCGGACGCGCCTTCTATGGCTACACCTTC. Amino acid sequence: CASSLVGRAFYGYTF.

As DNA, the CDR3 is TGTGCCAGCAGCAAGTCCATGAACACTGAAGCTTTCTTT. The encoded protein is CASSKSMNTEAFF. V usage is TRBV21-1 and J usage is TRBJ1-1. TRBV21-1 is listed as a pseudogene. The CDR3 is 13 residues long.

J is TRBJ2-1 and V is TRBV20-1, with 14 bases matching TRBD2. The CDR3 extends over 14 amino acids. CDR1 is DFQATT, CDR2 SNEGSKA, per germline (reference sequence). Here the CDR3 DNA reads TGCAGCGGGACTAGCGGGGGCTCCTACAATGAGCAGTTCTTC. Translated, it gives CSGTSGGSYNEQFF.

This sequence joins TRBV4-2 and TRBJ2-3; the D is unclear. V was trimmed by 2 bases and J by 5 bases, leaving 14 bases between them. The CDR3 spans 15 residues. Germline V gene sequence: CDR1 LGHNA, CDR2 YNFKEQ. The CDR3 DNA sequence: TGTGCCAGCAGCCAAAATGGGTTAGCCGGAGATACGCAGTATTTT. Protein sequence: CASSQNGLAGDTQYF.

The V call is TRBV9, the J call TRBJ2-4; D possibly corresponds to TRBD2 (6 bases). The J call is in doubt because the DNA end fits TRBJ2-5 better. Germline V gives CDR1 SGDLS, CDR2 YYNGEE. The CDR3 sequence is 16 residues long. Here the CDR3 DNA reads TGTGCCAGCAGCCCTCAACACAGGAGGGCAGCGGAGACCCAGTACTTC. Its translation: CASSPQHRRAAETQYF.

In its sample, this clonotype was seen a few times. The V gene is TRBV4-1, the J gene TRBJ2-1; a possible D gene is TRBD1 (5 bases). Trimming stripped 1 base from V and 7 bases from J, with 11 bases between. The CDR3 is 14 residues long. From germline, CDR1 is MGHRA and CDR2 YSYEKL. The CDR3 DNA follows: TGCGCCAGCAGCCAAGTAGGGGATATTAATGAGCAGTTCTTC. This codes for CASSQVGDINEQFF.

J is TRBJ1-2 and V is TRBV6-1; D gene ambiguous. Trimming took off 6 bases at V and 3 bases at J, with 8 bases between the two ends. Germline CDR1 is MNHNS and CDR2 is SASEGT. The CDR3 runs to 12 residues. The CDR3 coding sequence is TGTGCCAGCAGGGGGTTCGACTATGGCTACACCTTC. Amino acids: CASRGFDYGYTF.